The sequence of this T cell receptor (beta chain) was determined in a study of T cells after somatic rescue of genetic block. Germline V lookup: CDR1 MNHNS, CDR2 SASEGT. CDR3 length: 11 amino acids. The germline V and J ends were trimmed by 5 bases and 11 bases, with 13 bases remaining between them. Libraries were prepared by immunoSEQ multiplex PCR; TCRdb keeps only in-frame clonotypes and omits some of them. The sample carries 55,000 or so clones, about 96% recorded once. The sample taken for sequencing was peripheral blood mononuclear cells (PBMCs). The genes are TRBV6-1 and TRBJ2-7, with D tentatively TRBD2 (6 bases). This receptor was taken from a child less than two years old. This chain's CDR3 is CASSYGGTKYF. The CDR3 nucleotides are TGTGCCAGCAGTTACGGCGGGACCAAGTACTTC.